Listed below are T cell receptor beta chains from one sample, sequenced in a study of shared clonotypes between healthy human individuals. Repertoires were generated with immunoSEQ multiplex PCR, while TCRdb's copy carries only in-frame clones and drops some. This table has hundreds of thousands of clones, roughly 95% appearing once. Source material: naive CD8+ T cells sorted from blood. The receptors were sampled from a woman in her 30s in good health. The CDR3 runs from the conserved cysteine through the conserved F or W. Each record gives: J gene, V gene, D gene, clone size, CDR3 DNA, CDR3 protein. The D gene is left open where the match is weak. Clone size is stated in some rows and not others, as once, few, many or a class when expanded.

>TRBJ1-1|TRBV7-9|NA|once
TGTGCCAGCAGCTTAGAGGACGGTGGATTTACTGAAGCTTTCTTT
CASSLEDGGFTEAFF
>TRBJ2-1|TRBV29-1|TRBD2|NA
TGCAGCGTTGAAGGCACTAGCGGGAGGTACAATGAGCAGTTCTTC
CSVEGTSGRYNEQFF
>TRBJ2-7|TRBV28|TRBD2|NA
TGTGCCAGCAGCGCGGGGGAAGCCTACGAGCAGTACTTC
CASSAGEAYEQYF
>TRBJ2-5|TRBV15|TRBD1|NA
TGTGCCACCGGGGGACAGAGTACGCAAGAGACCCAGTACTTC
CATGGQSTQETQYF
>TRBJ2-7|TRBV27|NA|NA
TGTGCCAGCAGTTTATCGTCCTCCATCTCCTACGAGCAGTACTTC
CASSLSSSISYEQYF
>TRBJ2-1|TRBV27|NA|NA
TGTGCCAGCAGTTCCCGCCGCTCCTACAATGAGCAGTTCTTC
CASSSRRSYNEQFF
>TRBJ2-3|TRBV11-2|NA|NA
TGTGCCAGCAGCTTAGTGTGGGGTAGCGCTCCCACAGATACGCAGTATTTT
CASSLVWGSAPTDTQYF
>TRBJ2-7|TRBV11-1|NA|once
TGTGCCAGCAGCTTCGGGAGTAGCTACGAGCAGTACTTC
CASSFGSSYEQYF
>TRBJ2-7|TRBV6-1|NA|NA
TGTGCCAGCAGTGAAGCCAGGCTGACGGGCTTCACCTACGAGCAGTACTTC
CASSEARLTGFTYEQYF
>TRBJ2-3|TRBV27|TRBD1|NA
TGTGCCAGCAGAACAGGGGAAGATACGCAGTATTTT
CASRTGEDTQYF
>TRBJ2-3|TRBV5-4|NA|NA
TGTGCCAGCACCCCGCAGAGCACAGATACGCAGTATTTT
CASTPQSTDTQYF
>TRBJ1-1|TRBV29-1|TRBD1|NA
TGCAGCGACCGACAGGGGAACACTGAAGCTTTCTTT
CSDRQGNTEAFF
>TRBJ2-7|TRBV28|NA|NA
TGTGCCAGCAGTTCGACTGTAAGCTACGAGCAGTACTTC
CASSSTVSYEQYF
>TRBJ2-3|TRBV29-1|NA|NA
TGCAGCGTTCCTGGGAGCGGACCCACAGATACGCAGTATTTT
CSVPGSGPTDTQYF
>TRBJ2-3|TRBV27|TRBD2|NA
TGTGCCAGCAGTCCCCGGGCCGGGACTAGCGGGGATACGCAGTATTTT
CASSPRAGTSGDTQYF
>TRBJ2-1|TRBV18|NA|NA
TGTGCCAGCTCAACAAATGAGCAGTTCTTC
CASSTNEQFF
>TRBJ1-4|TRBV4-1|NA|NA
TGCGCCAGCAGCCAAGTGATCCATTCCGAAAAACTGTTTTTT
CASSQVIHSEKLFF
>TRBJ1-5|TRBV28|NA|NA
TGTGCCAGCAGTCCGCCTGGGCCGGGGTGGCAGCCCCAGCATTTT
CASSPPGPGWQPQHF
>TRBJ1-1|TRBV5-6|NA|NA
TGTGCCAGCAGCTTTTTTGAGGGAACTGAAGCTTTCTTT
CASSFFEGTEAFF
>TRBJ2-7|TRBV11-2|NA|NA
TGTGCCAGCAGTCCTGAACCGACAGCCACCTACGAGCAGTACTTC
CASSPEPTATYEQYF
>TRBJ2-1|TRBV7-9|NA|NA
TGTGCCAGCAGCTATAAATGGGGTGAGCAGTTCTTC
CASSYKWGEQFF
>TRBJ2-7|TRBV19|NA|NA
TGTGCCAGTAGTATGGCGGGCGGCTACGAGCAGTACTTC
CASSMAGGYEQYF
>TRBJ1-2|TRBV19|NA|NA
TGTGCCAGTAGTATGGACAGCGGGGGCTATGGCTACACCTTC
CASSMDSGGYGYTF
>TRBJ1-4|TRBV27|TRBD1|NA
TGTGCCAGCAGTCAGGGGGCCTCCCCTAATGAAAAACTGTTTTTT
CASSQGASPNEKLFF
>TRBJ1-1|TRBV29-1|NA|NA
TGCAGCGACCGGGGACAGAACACTGAAGCTTTCTTT
CSDRGQNTEAFF
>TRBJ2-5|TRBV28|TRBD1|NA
TGTGCCAGCAGTTTATCGGTTCGGGGACAGGGAGAAGAGACCCAGTACTTC
CASSLSVRGQGEETQYF
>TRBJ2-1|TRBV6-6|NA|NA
TGTGCCAGCAGCCCAATGACCCTTAACTCCTACAATGAGCAGTTCTTC
CASSPMTLNSYNEQFF
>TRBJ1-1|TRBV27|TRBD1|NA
TGTGCCAGCAGTTTCCTGGGACAGTATGCCTTTGAAGCTTTCTTT
CASSFLGQYAFEAFF
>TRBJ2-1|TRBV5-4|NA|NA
TGTGCCAGCAGCTTGGGGCTCAACAATGAGCAGTTCTTC
CASSLGLNNEQFF
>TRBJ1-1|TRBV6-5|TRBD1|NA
TGTGCCAGCAGTCCGGACAGGGGAATCGGCACTGAAGCTTTCTTT
CASSPDRGIGTEAFF
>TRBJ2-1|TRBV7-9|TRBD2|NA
TGTGCCAGCAGCTCCGAGGGCAGCGGGAGATACAATGAGCAGTTCTTC
CASSSEGSGRYNEQFF
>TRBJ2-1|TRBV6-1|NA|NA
TGTGCCAGCAGTGAAGTCGAGAACAATGAGCAGTTCTTC
CASSEVENNEQFF
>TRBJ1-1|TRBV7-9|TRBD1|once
TGTGCCAGCAGCTTACAGGGGGCGCCTACTGAAGCTTTCTTT
CASSLQGAPTEAFF
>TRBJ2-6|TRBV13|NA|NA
TGTGCCAGCAGCTTAGCCCTGTTCTCTGGGGCCAACGTCCTGACTTTC
CASSLALFSGANVLTF
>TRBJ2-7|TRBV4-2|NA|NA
TGTGCCAGCAGCCAAGCAAGGCGGGACGAGCAGTACTTC
CASSQARRDEQYF